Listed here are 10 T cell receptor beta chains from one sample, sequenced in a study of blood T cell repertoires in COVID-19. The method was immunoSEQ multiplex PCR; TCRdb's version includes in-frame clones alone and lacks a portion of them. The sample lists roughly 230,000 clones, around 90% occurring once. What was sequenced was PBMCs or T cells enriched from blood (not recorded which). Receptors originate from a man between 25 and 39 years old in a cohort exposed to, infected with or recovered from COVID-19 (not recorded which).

CDR3 sequence (DNA): TGCGCCAGCAGCCACCAGCCCGGGGGAGCGGGGGTGGGTTTCAATGAGCAGTTCTTC. Amino acid sequence: CASSHQPGGAGVGFNEQFF. This sequence joins TRBV5-1 and TRBJ2-1; 8 bases are shared with TRBD2. V was clipped by 4 bases and J by 6 bases; unmatched bases: 21. The CDR3 consists of 19 residues. The germline gives CDR1 SGHRS, CDR2 YFSETQ.

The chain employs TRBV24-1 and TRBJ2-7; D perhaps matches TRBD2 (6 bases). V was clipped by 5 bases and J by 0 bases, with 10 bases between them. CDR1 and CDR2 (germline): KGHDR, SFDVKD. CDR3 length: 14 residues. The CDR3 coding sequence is TGTGCCACCAGTGCGGCGGGGAGCTCCTACGAGCAGTACTTC. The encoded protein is CATSAAGSSYEQYF.

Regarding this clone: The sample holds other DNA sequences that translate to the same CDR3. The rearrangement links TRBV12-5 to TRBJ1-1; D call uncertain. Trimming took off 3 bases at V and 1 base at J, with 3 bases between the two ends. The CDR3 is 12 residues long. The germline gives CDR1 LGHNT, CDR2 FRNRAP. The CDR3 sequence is CASGFRNTEAFF. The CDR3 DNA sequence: TGTGCTAGTGGTTTTCGGAACACTGAAGCTTTCTTT. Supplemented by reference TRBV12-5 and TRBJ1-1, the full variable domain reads DARVTQTPRHKVTEMGQEVTMRCQPILGHNTVFWYRQTMMQGLELLAYFRNRAPLDDSGMPKDRFSAEMPDATLATLKIQPSEPRDSAVYFCASGFRNTEAFFGQGTRLTVV.

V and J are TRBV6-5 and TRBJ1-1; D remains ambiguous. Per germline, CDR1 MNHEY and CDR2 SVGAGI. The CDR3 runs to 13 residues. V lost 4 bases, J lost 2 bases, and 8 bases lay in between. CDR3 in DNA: TGTGCCAGCAGTTCTTCCCTAAACACTGAAGCTTTCTTT. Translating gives CASSSSLNTEAFF.

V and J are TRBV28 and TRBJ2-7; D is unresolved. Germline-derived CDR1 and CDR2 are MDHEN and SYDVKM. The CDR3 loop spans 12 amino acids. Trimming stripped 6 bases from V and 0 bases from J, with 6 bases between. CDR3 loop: CASSVYSYEQYF. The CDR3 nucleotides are TGTGCCAGCAGCGTATACTCCTACGAGCAGTACTTC. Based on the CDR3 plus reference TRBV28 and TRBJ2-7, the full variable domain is DVKVTQSSRYLVKRTGEKVFLECVQDMDHENMFWYRQDPGLGLRLIYFSYDVKMKEKGDIPEGYSVSREKKERFSLILESASTNQTSMYLCASSVYSYEQYFGPGTRLTVT.

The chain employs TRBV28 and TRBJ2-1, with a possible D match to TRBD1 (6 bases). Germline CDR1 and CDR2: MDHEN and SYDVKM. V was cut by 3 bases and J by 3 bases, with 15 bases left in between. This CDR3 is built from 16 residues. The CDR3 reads CASSFPQGKGYNEQFF. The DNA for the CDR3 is TGTGCCAGCAGTTTCCCACAGGGTAAGGGCTACAATGAGCAGTTCTTC.

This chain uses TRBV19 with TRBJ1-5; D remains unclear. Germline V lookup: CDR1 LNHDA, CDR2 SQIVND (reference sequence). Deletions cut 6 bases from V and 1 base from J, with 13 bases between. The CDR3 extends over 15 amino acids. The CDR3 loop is CASSPLSWSNQPQHF. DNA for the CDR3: TGTGCCAGTAGCCCACTATCTTGGAGCAATCAGCCCCAGCATTTT.

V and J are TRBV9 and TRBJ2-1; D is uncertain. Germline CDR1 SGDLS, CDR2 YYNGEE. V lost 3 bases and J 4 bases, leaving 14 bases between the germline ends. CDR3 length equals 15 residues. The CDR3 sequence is CASSADPPRYNEQFF. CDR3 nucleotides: TGTGCCAGCAGCGCGGATCCCCCTAGGTACAATGAGCAGTTCTTC.

The CDR3 coding sequence is TGCGCCAGCAGCTTATCGCCGGGACAGGGGATACATGAGCAGTTCTTC. Its translation: CASSLSPGQGIHEQFF. V usage is TRBV5-1 and J usage is TRBJ2-1; 10 bases line up with TRBD1. This CDR3 is 16 amino acids long. V was clipped by 2 bases and J by 8 bases; unmatched bases: 10. Germline V gene lookup returns CDR1 SGHRS and CDR2 YFSETQ.

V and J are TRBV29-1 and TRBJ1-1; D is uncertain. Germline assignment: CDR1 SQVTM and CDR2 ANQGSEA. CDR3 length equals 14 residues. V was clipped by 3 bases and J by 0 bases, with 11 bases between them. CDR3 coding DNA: TGCAGCGTTGACCTACTCGGGATGAACACTGAAGCTTTCTTT. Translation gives CSVDLLGMNTEAFF.